Listed below are T cell receptor beta chains from one sample, sequenced in a study of cytomegalovirus exposure and HLA in healthy donors. TCRdb's copy holds only in-frame clones and misses some; the assay was immunoSEQ multiplex PCR. The repertoire has around 60,000 clones, 90% to 96% of them found once; the top ten carry more than 0.95%. The sequencing input was PBMCs. The receptors here all came from a woman younger than 30 in good health and CMV-seronegative. Each CDR3 is given with its conserved first and last residue. D genes are given only for firm matches. The size field is filled for only some rows; it gives once, few, many or a size class.

TRBV5-1	NA	TRBJ1-1	NA	TGCGCCAGCAGGGCACGGGGGGCGACGGAAAAACTGAACACTGAAGCTTTCTTT	CASRARGATEKLNTEAFF
TRBV30	NA	TRBJ2-3	NA	TGTGCCTGGATGAGAGGCGGGGCCAACACAGATACGCAGTATTTT	CAWMRGGANTDTQYF
TRBV10-1	NA	TRBJ1-4	once	TGCGCCAGCAGTGCGGGTGAAAAACTGTTTTTT	CASSAGEKLFF
TRBV28	TRBD1	TRBJ1-1	NA	TGTGCCAGCAGTCCGGGACAGGGCGGCACTGAAGCTTTCTTT	CASSPGQGGTEAFF
TRBV2	NA	TRBJ2-2	NA	TGTGCCAGCAGTGGAGGGCGGAACACCGGGGAGCTGTTTTTT	CASSGGRNTGELFF
TRBV10-2	TRBD2	TRBJ2-5	NA	TGCGCCACCGGGGGGGGCGAGGCACAAGAGACCCAGTACTTC	CATGGGEAQETQYF
TRBV11-1	NA	TRBJ1-2	few	TGTGCCAGCAGCTTAGCATCGTCTGTTGGCTACACCTTC	CASSLASSVGYTF
TRBV7-9	NA	TRBJ2-3	NA	TGTGCCAGCAGCCGACTGACCACAGATACGCAGTATTTT	CASSRLTTDTQYF
TRBV7-2	TRBD2	TRBJ2-7	NA	TGTGCCAGCAGCTTAGGTGGGGGACTAGCTCTCGAGCAGTACTTC	CASSLGGGLALEQYF
TRBV19	TRBD1	TRBJ2-1	once	TGTGCCAGTAGTATTGCCCCCAGGGGGCTGAGGGAGCAGTTCTTC	CASSIAPRGLREQFF
TRBV5-4	TRBD2	TRBJ2-5	NA	TGTGCCAGCAGCCCACATAGCGGGACCGGCGGGACCCAGTACTTC	CASSPHSGTGGTQYF
TRBV10-3	TRBD1	TRBJ1-1	NA	TGTGCCATCAGAAAGACAGGGGAGAACACTGAAGCTTTCTTT	CAIRKTGENTEAFF
TRBV28	TRBD1	TRBJ2-5	NA	TGTGCCAGCAGTCCACCCGAGTGGGGCGACCGGGACAGGAACGAAGAGACCCAGTACTTC	CASSPPEWGDRDRNEETQYF
TRBV7-9	NA	TRBJ2-7	NA	TGTGCCAGCAGCACTACGGAGGGGCAGTACTTC	CASSTTEGQYF
TRBV4-3	NA	TRBJ1-3	NA	TGCGCCAGCAGCCAAGATGGTCAGGCCATCTCTGGAAACACCATATATTTT	CASSQDGQAISGNTIYF
TRBV5-4	TRBD1	TRBJ2-7	NA	TGTGCCAGCAGCCCGGTCCGAGGGGACAGGGCACGTCTAGGCGAGCAGTACTTC	CASSPVRGDRARLGEQYF
TRBV6-1	TRBD2	TRBJ2-1	NA	TGTGCCAGCAGTGAACTGGGCGGGGGGAATGAGCAGTTCTTC	CASSELGGGNEQFF
TRBV28	TRBD1	TRBJ1-2	once	TGTGCCAGCAGTTTCCCGGACAGGGCCTATGGCTACACCTTC	CASSFPDRAYGYTF
TRBV10-3	TRBD2	TRBJ2-2	NA	TGTGCCATCTCTAGCGGGGGACCCACCGGGGAGCTGTTTTTT	CAISSGGPTGELFF
TRBV5-4	TRBD1	TRBJ1-1	NA	TGTGCCAGCAGCCTACAGGGGGGGACTGAAGCTTTCTTT	CASSLQGGTEAFF
TRBV28	NA	TRBJ2-3	NA	TGTGCCAGCGGAAGGCGACAGGTGAACACAGATACGCAGTATTTT	CASGRRQVNTDTQYF
TRBV4-2	TRBD1	TRBJ1-1	NA	TGTGCCAGCAGCCATCAGACAGGGGAAGCTTTCTTT	CASSHQTGEAFF
TRBV2	NA	TRBJ2-5	NA	TGTGCCAGCAGTGCGGTGCCCCAAGAGACCCAGTACTTC	CASSAVPQETQYF
TRBV6-5	TRBD2	TRBJ2-7	NA	TGTGCCAGCAGCCAGACTAGCGTTCCCTACGAGCAGTACTTC	CASSQTSVPYEQYF
TRBV2	NA	TRBJ2-3	NA	TGTGCCCAAGGGGGAGATACGCAGTATTTT	CAQGGDTQYF
TRBV28	NA	TRBJ2-3	NA	TGTGCCAGCACCAGGGGTGGTAGCACAGATACGCAGTATTTT	CASTRGGSTDTQYF
TRBV18	TRBD1	TRBJ2-7	NA	TGTGCCAGCTCACCTGGACAGGGGACCTACGAGCAGTACTTC	CASSPGQGTYEQYF
TRBV28	TRBD1	TRBJ2-7	NA	TGTGCCAGCAGGAAGGACAGGGGTGGCACCTACGAGCAGTACTTC	CASRKDRGGTYEQYF
TRBV7-8	NA	TRBJ1-1	NA	TGTGCCAGCAGCCTGCCGGGGTGGGACACTGAAGCTTTCTTT	CASSLPGWDTEAFF
TRBV28	TRBD2	TRBJ2-3	NA	TGTGCCAGCAGTTTAACGGGACTAGCGGGAGGGAGCACAGATACGCAGTATTTT	CASSLTGLAGGSTDTQYF
TRBV7-2	TRBD2	TRBJ2-7	NA	TGTGCCAGCAGCCCGGGACTAGCGGGTGGCGAGCAGTACTTC	CASSPGLAGGEQYF
TRBV28	TRBD1	TRBJ1-3	NA	TGTGCCAGCAGCGGGACAGGGGCTGGAAACACCATATATTTT	CASSGTGAGNTIYF
TRBV7-4	TRBD2	TRBJ2-1	NA	TGTGCCAGCAGCTTCGTGGGACTAGCGGCCTTCTTC	CASSFVGLAAFF
TRBV2	NA	TRBJ2-1	NA	TGTGCCAGCAGTGGGTCACTAAACCTATACAATGAGCAGTTCTTC	CASSGSLNLYNEQFF
TRBV27	NA	TRBJ1-1	once	TGTGCCAGCAGTTTGCAGGGTTGGGGGAACACTGAAGCTTTCTTT	CASSLQGWGNTEAFF
TRBV4-2	NA	TRBJ1-1	NA	TGTGCCAGCAGCCAAGATGGGGGCAGGTTGAACACTGAAGCTTTCTTT	CASSQDGGRLNTEAFF
TRBV4-1	NA	TRBJ2-2	NA	TGCGCCAGCAGGGACCCACTAGGCGGGACCGGGGAGCTGTTTTTT	CASRDPLGGTGELFF
TRBV4-3	TRBD2	TRBJ2-2	NA	TGCGCCAGCAGCCAGGACACCGGGACTAGCGGGAGGGGGGAGCTGTTTTTT	CASSQDTGTSGRGELFF
TRBV7-8	TRBD2	TRBJ2-7	NA	TGTGCCAGCAGCTCTCACGCGGGAGGGGGTACCTACGAGCAGTACTTC	CASSSHAGGGTYEQYF
TRBV6-1	NA	TRBJ1-1	NA	TGTGCCAGCACGGACAGCCGCGGCACTGAAGCTTTCTTT	CASTDSRGTEAFF
TRBV6-5	NA	TRBJ2-7	NA	TGTGCCAGCAGTCCCCCAGGCAGGGTGGCCCACGAGCAGTACTTC	CASSPPGRVAHEQYF
TRBV4-3	TRBD2	TRBJ2-7	NA	TGCGCCAGCAGCCCGGGACTAGTCACAGCAGGGGCCTACGAGCAGTACTTC	CASSPGLVTAGAYEQYF
TRBV6-1	TRBD2	TRBJ2-7	NA	TGTGCCAGCAGTGGGTACTACCTAGCGGCCATCTCCTACGAGCAGTACTTC	CASSGYYLAAISYEQYF
TRBV4-1	TRBD1	TRBJ1-3	NA	TGCGCCAGCAGCCATTTTCCGGGACAGGGAGTAGGCACCATATATTTT	CASSHFPGQGVGTIYF
TRBV19	NA	TRBJ1-1	NA	TGTGCCAGTAGAAGCAGGGCTATGAACACTGAAGCTTTCTTT	CASRSRAMNTEAFF
TRBV15	NA	TRBJ2-6	NA	TGTGCCACCAGCAGAGGAGGTTCCGGGGCCAACGTCCTGACTTTC	CATSRGGSGANVLTF
TRBV5-4	TRBD2	TRBJ2-1	once	TGTGCCAGCAGCTTGGCCGGGACTAGCGCTTACAATGAGCAGTTCTTC	CASSLAGTSAYNEQFF
TRBV4-1	TRBD2	TRBJ2-5	once	TGCGCCAGCAGCCAAACCGGGACTAGCGGGTCCGGCCAGTACTTC	CASSQTGTSGSGQYF
TRBV7-9	TRBD1	TRBJ2-7	NA	TGTGCCAGCAGCCCCAGGGACAGGGTCGGATACGAGCAGTACTTC	CASSPRDRVGYEQYF
TRBV30	NA	TRBJ2-1	once	TGTGCCTGGAGTGGGGGCGAAATTGAGCAGTTCTTC	CAWSGGEIEQFF
TRBV10-3	TRBD1	TRBJ1-2	few	TGTGCCGTACAGGGGGCGGGTTATGGCTACACCTTC	CAVQGAGYGYTF
TRBV5-6	TRBD1	TRBJ1-1	NA	TGTGCCAGCAGCCGGGGACAGGGTGACACTGAAGCTTTCTTT	CASSRGQGDTEAFF
TRBV2	TRBD2	TRBJ2-7	once	TGTGCCAGCAGACCTCCCGGGGGGTACGAGCAGTACTTC	CASRPPGGYEQYF
TRBV7-9	NA	TRBJ1-2	few	TGTGCCAGCAGCCCGGACACTTCTGGGGGCTACACCTTC	CASSPDTSGGYTF
TRBV18	NA	TRBJ1-3	once	TGTGCCAGCTCACCAGGGGGGAGCACTGGAAACACCATATATTTT	CASSPGGSTGNTIYF